This T cell receptor beta chain was sequenced for a study of radiotherapy plus CTLA-4 blockade in lung cancer. Study-level background: Objective responses were observed in more than 15% of patients, and disease control was achieved by 31%.

Focal radiation plus CTLA-4 blockade with ipilimumab was given to patients with chemo-refractory metastatic non-small-cell lung cancer. This clone was found a few times. Its antigen is unidentified. CDR1 and CDR2 from the germline V gene are SGDLS and YYNGEE. CDR3 length: 14 amino acids. J lost 3 bases, V lost 0 bases, and 2 bases had no gene match. The table came from immunoSEQ multiplex PCR; TCRdb's copy has only in-frame clones and leaves some out. The sample carries about 60,000 clones, around four fifths recorded once. Study-wide results and limits: Once radiotherapy plus ipilimumab had been given, TCR clones derived from tumor expanded in blood.

This sample comprised peripheral blood, obtained from a patient treated with radiotherapy plus ipilimumab. This receptor was obtained from a human donor with non-small cell lung cancer who had a partial response to radiotherapy plus ipilimumab. The V gene is TRBV9, the J gene TRBJ2-7, with 8 bases that match TRBD1. The CDR3 reads CASSVGDRHYEQYF. CDR3 sequence (DNA): TGTGCCAGCAGCGTAGGGGACAGGCACTACGAGCAGTACTTC.